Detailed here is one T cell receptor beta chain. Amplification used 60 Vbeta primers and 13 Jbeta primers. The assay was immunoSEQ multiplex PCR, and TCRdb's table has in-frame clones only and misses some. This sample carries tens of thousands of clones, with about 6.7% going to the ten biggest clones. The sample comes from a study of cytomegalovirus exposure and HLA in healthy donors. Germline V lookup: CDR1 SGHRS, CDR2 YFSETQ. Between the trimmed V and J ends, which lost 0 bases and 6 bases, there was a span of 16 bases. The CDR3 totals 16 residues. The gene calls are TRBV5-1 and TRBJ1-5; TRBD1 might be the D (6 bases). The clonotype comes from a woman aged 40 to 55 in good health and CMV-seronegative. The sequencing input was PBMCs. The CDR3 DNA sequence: TGCGCCAGCAGCTTGGGGGTGTCGGGGGGCGGTCAGCCCCAGCATTTT. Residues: CASSLGVSGGGQPQHF.